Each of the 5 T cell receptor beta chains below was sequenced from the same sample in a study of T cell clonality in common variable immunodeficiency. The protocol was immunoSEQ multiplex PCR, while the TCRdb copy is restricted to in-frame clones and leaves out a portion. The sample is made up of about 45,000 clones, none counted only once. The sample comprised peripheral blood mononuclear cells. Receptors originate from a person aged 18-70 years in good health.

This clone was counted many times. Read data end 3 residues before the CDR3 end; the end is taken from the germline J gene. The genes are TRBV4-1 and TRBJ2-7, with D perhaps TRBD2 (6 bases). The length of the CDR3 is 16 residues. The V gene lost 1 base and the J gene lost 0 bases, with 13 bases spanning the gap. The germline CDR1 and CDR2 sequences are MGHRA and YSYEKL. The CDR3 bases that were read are TGCGCCAGCAGCCAAGTGTCTAGCGCGAGCTCCTACGAG. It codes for CASSQVSSASSYE. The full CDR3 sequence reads CASSQVSSASSYEQYF.

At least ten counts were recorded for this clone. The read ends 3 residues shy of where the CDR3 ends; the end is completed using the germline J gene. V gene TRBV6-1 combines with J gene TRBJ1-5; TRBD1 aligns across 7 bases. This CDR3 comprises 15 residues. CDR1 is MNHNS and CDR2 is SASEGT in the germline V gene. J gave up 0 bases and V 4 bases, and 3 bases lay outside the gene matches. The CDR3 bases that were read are TGTGCCAGCAGTGGGGGACAGTATAGCAATCAGCCC. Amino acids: CASSGGQYSNQP. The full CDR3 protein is CASSGGQYSNQPQHF.

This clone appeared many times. Incomplete CDR3 DNA: TGCGCCAGCAGCTACGAAACGGACAGGGCCACTGAA. Translation: CASSYETDRATE. The whole CDR3 region reads CASSYETDRATEAFF. The chain uses TRBV5-1 and TRBJ1-1; 8 positions agree with TRBD1. From the germline J gene comes the end of the CDR3, since the read stops 3 residues before it. The CDR3 has 15 amino acids. Germline CDR1 and CDR2: SGHRS and YFSETQ. Trimming took 3 bases from V and 4 from J; bases not matched to a gene: 8.

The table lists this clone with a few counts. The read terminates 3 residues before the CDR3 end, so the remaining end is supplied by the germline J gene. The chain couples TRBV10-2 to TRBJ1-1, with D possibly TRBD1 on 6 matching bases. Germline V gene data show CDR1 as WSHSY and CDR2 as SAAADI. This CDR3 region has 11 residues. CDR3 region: CASSEAGAAFF. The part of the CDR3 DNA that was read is TGCGCCAGCAGTGAGGCAGGGGCA.

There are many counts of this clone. Incomplete CDR3 DNA: TGTGCCAGCAGCTTAGAACAGTCTAATGAAAAA. Translated, it gives CASSLEQSNEK. The entire CDR3 reads CASSLEQSNEKLFF. The chain is built from TRBV7-2 and TRBJ1-4; D gene ambiguous. Coverage ceases 3 residues before the CDR3 finishes, and the germline J gene fills in the end. CDR3 length: 14 amino acids. V lost 1 base, J lost 3 bases, and 6 bases lay in between. CDR1 and CDR2 from the germline V gene are SGHTA and FQGNSA.